This T cell receptor (beta chain) was sequenced in a study of T cells after posttransplantation cyclophosphamide. Only in-frame clones appear in the TCRdb table, and some are missing; sequencing was by immunoSEQ multiplex PCR. The repertoire includes around 37,000 clones, around 80% of them detected once, and roughly 7.4% sits in the top ten. Busulfan-fludarabine conditioning, marrow transplant, and cyclophosphamide on days +3 and +4 were administered. The receptor was derived from a female patient between 35 and 55 years old who received an allogeneic stem cell transplant from a related donor, was CMV-positive, and had no GVHD. The T cells may come from the graft donor. Sequences were derived from CD4+ T cells sorted from blood, sampled 1,800 to 2,000 days after a stem cell transplant with posttransplant cyclophosphamide.

This CDR3 reads CASRAGTGYGYTF. In DNA form, the CDR3 reads TGTGCCAGCAGAGCCGGGACAGGGTATGGCTACACCTTC. The chain is built from TRBV6-5 and TRBJ1-2; 9 bases are shared with TRBD1. The CDR3 has 13 amino acids. J was trimmed by 5 bases and V by 6 bases; bases with no gene match: 4. Germline V lookup: CDR1 MNHEY, CDR2 SVGAGI.